This TCR beta chain was profiled in a study of T cells in Graves' hyperthyroidism and ophthalmopathy. Overall study: Peripheral blood was collected at initial diagnosis, before any treatment.

The authors took PBMCs from 10 ml fresh peripheral blood. Findings and limits, study-wide: Blood also contained most expanded thyroid clonotypes above 0.001. Ophthalmopathy was distinguished from stable hyperthyroidism by 13 V-J signatures.

This clonotype showed up many times. Its target is unknown. Amplified TCR beta CDR3 regions came from RNA transcripts. HTBI primers were used for first-round RT-PCR of the TCR CDR3. TCRdb ran MiXCR on the multiplex PCR reads and lists one entry per CDR3 protein. The data contain around 190,000 distinct CDR3 sequences, about a sixth of them singletons. This CDR3 has 13 amino acids. The germline V gene encodes CDR1 MNHNS and CDR2 SASEGT. V lost 5 bases and J lost 7, with 12 bases in between. Source material: blood. The V and J genes are TRBV6-1 and TRBJ1-5; D call uncertain. The source is a woman in her fifties or sixties with Graves' hyperthyroidism. Written as DNA, the CDR3 is TGTGCCAGCAGTTATTCTAAGGACCAGCCCCAGCATTTT. Translating gives CASSYSKDQPQHF.